One sample yielded the 12 T cell receptor beta chains listed below, sequenced in a study of CD8 T cells in Susac syndrome (dated by TCRdb to the late 2010s). The library was built by means of the immunoSEQ multiplex PCR assay. RNA was extracted using the RNeasy kit, and roughly 0.5 to 1 ug of the RNA was reverse transcribed with random hexamers. TCRdb handled the public reads itself, with Q25 trimming in fastp and clone calling in MiXCR, and kept productive beta chains. Records with the same CDR3 protein are collapsed into one entry carrying the most frequent genes and DNA. In this sample the table shows hundreds of thousands of distinct CDR3 sequences, 80% to 90% of which occur a single time. Jointly, the top ten make up approximately 0.11% of the sample. The specimen was CD8+ T cells from PBMCs. These receptors all stem from a human donor with multiple sclerosis.

This rearrangement joins TRBV28 to TRBJ2-3; D is unresolved. The CDR3 is made up of 11 amino acids. The germline gives CDR1 MDHEN, CDR2 SYDVKM. V lost 4 bases to trimming and J lost 6 bases, with 5 bases between them. The CDR3 sequence: CASSYRDTQYF. For the CDR3, the DNA is TGTGCCAGCAGTTACCGTGATACGCAGTATTTT.

The rearrangement links TRBV27 to TRBJ2-1; no definite D call. V dropped 2 bases and J dropped 3 bases, with 8 bases sitting between them. The germline CDR1 and CDR2 sequences are MNHEY and SMNVEV (reference sequence). The CDR3 covers 14 residues. The CDR3 loop reads CASSLEPDYNEQFF. As DNA, the CDR3 is TGTGCCAGCAGTTTAGAGCCAGACTACAATGAGCAGTTCTTC.

The rearrangement uses TRBV20-1 and TRBJ2-5; D uncertain. CDR1 is DFQATT, CDR2 SNEGSKA, per germline (reference sequence). V shed 3 bases and J shed 2 bases, with 13 bases lying between them. The CDR3 covers 14 residues. The CDR3 here is CSASPERGQETQYF. In DNA, the CDR3 is TGCAGTGCTAGTCCCGAGAGAGGTCAAGAGACCCAGTACTTC.

The chain combines TRBV4-2 with TRBJ2-6; a possible D gene is TRBD2 (6 bases). V lost 5 bases and J 10 bases, leaving 18 bases between the germline ends. Germline-derived CDR1 and CDR2 are LGHNA and YNFKEQ. The CDR3 sequence is 15 residues long. For the CDR3, the DNA is TGTGCCAGCAGCTCCGGGACTGAGGGTGTTAACGTCCTGACTTTC. Encoded protein: CASSSGTEGVNVLTF.

The J gene is TRBJ1-6, the V gene TRBV27, with D possibly being TRBD1 (5 bases). The germline V gene encodes CDR1 MNHEY and CDR2 SMNVEV (reference sequence). This CDR3 region has 13 residues. The V gene lost 8 bases and the J gene lost 13 bases, with 18 bases spanning the gap. The CDR3, as DNA: TGTGCCAGCCGCCGCGGGTCGGGGGTGCCCCTCCACTTT. Translation gives CASRRGSGVPLHF.

V usage is TRBV19 and J usage is TRBJ2-7, with 7 bases lining up with TRBD1. The V and J ends lost 11 bases and 1 base, in that order; junction bases with no gene match: 8. The CDR3 extends over 13 amino acids. Germline-derived CDR1 and CDR2 are LNHDA and SQIVND (reference sequence). CDR3 in DNA: TGTGCCGGTAAAGGACAGGCGTCCTACGAGCAGTACTTC. The encoded protein is CAGKGQASYEQYF.

This rearrangement joins TRBV28 to TRBJ1-2; no firm D call. V gave up 7 bases and J gave up 0 bases, with 12 bases separating them. Per germline, CDR1 MDHEN and CDR2 SYDVKM. The CDR3 totals 14 residues. CDR3 amino acids: CASKPSVANYGYTF. The CDR3 bases are TGTGCCAGCAAACCGAGTGTGGCTAACTATGGCTACACCTTC.

The chain uses TRBV7-9 and TRBJ2-7, with 9 positions matching TRBD1. Losses at the gene ends were 5 bases for V and 2 bases for J; bases not matched to a gene: 7. CDR1 is SEHNR and CDR2 is FQNEAQ in the germline V gene (reference sequence). The CDR3 runs to 15 residues. DNA of the CDR3: TGTGCCAGCAGCGGCCGGGACAGGGAGCCCTACGAGCAGTACTTC. Translating gives CASSGRDREPYEQYF.

The genes are TRBV20-1 and TRBJ1-5; no reliable D call. Deletions cut 3 bases from V and 7 bases from J, with 10 bases between. Germline CDR1 reads DFQATT; CDR2 reads SNEGSKA (reference sequence). The CDR3 runs to 12 residues. The CDR3 is CSAREGGQPQHF. The CDR3 nucleotides read TGCAGTGCTAGGGAGGGAGGGCAGCCCCAGCATTTT.

This chain joins TRBV27 and TRBJ2-7; 7 bases line up with TRBD1. The germline CDR1 and CDR2 sequences are MNHEY and SMNVEV (reference sequence). The V and J ends lost 7 bases and 5 bases, in that order; junction bases with no gene match: 17. CDR3 length: 16 residues. The CDR3 reads CASTPGPGQSYHEQYF. The CDR3 DNA sequence: TGTGCCAGCACCCCCGGGCCGGGACAGAGTTACCACGAGCAGTACTTC.

This chain connects TRBV16 to TRBJ2-1, with 7 bases that match TRBD2. The CDR3 contains 14 residues. V was clipped by 0 bases and J by 10 bases; unmatched bases: 6. Germline loops: CDR1 KGHSY, CDR2 FQNENV. The CDR3 region is CASSQSWGGLEQFF. CDR3 bases: TGTGCCAGCAGCCAATCGTGGGGGGGTCTCGAGCAGTTCTTC.

The rearrangement joins TRBV9 to TRBJ1-4, with D tentatively TRBD1 (5 bases). Germline V gene sequence: CDR1 SGDLS, CDR2 YYNGEE. CDR3 length equals 14 residues. V lost 0 bases, J lost 8 bases, and 11 bases lay in between. Here the CDR3 reads CASSVGGIGEKLFF. The CDR3 DNA sequence: TGTGCCAGCAGCGTAGGGGGGATAGGGGAAAAACTGTTTTTT.